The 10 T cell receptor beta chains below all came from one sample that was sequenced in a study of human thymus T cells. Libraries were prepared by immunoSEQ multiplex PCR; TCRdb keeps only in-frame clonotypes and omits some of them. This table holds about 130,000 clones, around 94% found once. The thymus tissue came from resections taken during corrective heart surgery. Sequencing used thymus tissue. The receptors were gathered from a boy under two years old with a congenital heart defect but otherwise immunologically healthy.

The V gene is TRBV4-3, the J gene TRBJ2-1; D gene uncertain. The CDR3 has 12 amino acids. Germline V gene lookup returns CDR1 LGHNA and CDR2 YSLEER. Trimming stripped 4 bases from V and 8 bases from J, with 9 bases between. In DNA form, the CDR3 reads TGCGCCAGCAGCCCCAACCTGCATGAGCAGTTCTTC. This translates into CASSPNLHEQFF.

CDR3 loop: CASSPIGLAGDTDTQYF. The CDR3, as DNA: TGTGCCAGCAGTCCCATAGGTCTAGCGGGGGACACAGATACGCAGTATTTT. The V gene is TRBV5-6, the J gene TRBJ2-3; 10 bases are shared with TRBD2. The germline gives CDR1 SGHDT, CDR2 YYEEEE. The CDR3 is 17 residues long. V shed 5 bases, J shed 2 bases, and the junction held 11 bases outside the gene matches.

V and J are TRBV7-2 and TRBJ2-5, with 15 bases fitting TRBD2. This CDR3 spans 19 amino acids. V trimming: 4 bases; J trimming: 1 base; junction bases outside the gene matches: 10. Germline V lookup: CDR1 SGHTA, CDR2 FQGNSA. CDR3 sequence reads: CASSSSGLAGGPTQETQYF. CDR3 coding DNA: TGTGCCAGCAGCTCCTCGGGACTAGCGGGGGGACCGACCCAAGAGACCCAGTACTTC.

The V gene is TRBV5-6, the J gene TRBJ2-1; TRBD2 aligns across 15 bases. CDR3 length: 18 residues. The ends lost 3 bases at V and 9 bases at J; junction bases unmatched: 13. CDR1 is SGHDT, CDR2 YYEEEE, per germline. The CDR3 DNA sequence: TGTGCCAGCAGCTCCTTTTGCGGACTAGCGGGGGGGCCCCCTGAGCAGTTCTTC. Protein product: CASSSFCGLAGGPPEQFF.

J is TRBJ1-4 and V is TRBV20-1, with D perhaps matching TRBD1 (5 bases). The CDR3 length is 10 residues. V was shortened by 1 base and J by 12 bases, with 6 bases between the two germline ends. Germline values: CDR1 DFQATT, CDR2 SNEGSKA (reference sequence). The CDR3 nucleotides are TGCAGTGCTAGAGGGGGCGAACTGTTTTTT. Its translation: CSARGGELFF.

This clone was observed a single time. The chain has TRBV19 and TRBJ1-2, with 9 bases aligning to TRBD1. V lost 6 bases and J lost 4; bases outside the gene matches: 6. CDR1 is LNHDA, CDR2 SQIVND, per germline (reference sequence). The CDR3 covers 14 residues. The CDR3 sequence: CASSQDRGLYGYTF. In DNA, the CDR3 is TGTGCCAGTAGCCAGGACAGGGGTCTCTATGGCTACACCTTC.

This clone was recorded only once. For the CDR3, the DNA is TGTGCCAGCAGTTGGGACAGGGGGCCAGAGGAGACCCAGTACTTC. The encoded protein is CASSWDRGPEETQYF. The chain is built from TRBV28 and TRBJ2-5, with 12 bases identical to TRBD1. V lost 4 bases and J lost 5; bases outside the gene matches: 5. From germline, CDR1 is MDHEN and CDR2 SYDVKM. The CDR3 spans 15 residues. Together with reference TRBV28 and TRBJ2-5, the CDR3 gives the full variable domain: DVKVTQSSRYLVKRTGEKVFLECVQDMDHENMFWYRQDPGLGLRLIYFSYDVKMKEKGDIPEGYSVSREKKERFSLILESASTNQTSMYLCASSWDRGPEETQYFGPGTRLLVL.

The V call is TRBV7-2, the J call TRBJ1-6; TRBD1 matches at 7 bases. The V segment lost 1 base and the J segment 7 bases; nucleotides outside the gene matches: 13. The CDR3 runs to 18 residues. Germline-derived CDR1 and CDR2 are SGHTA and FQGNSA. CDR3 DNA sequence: TGTGCCAGCAGCTTAGTATGGAGGGAGGGGGCTGGGAATTCACCCCTCCACTTT. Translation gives CASSLVWREGAGNSPLHF.

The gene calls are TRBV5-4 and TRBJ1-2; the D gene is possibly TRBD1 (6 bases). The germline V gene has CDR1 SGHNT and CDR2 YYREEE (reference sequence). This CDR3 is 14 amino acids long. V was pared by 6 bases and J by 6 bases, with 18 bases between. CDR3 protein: CASTPRWGANGYTF. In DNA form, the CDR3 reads TGTGCCAGCACCCCCCGATGGGGGGCAAATGGCTACACCTTC.

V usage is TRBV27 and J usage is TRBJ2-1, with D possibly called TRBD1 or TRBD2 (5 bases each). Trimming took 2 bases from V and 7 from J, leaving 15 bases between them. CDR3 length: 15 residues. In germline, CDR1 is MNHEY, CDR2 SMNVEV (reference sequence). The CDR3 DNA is TGTGCCAGCAGTTTAAGACCGGGGCTACGGAATGAGCAGTTCTTC. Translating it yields CASSLRPGLRNEQFF.